The 12 T cell receptor beta chains below were found in one sample sequenced in a study of blood T cell repertoires in COVID-19. TCRdb keeps only in-frame clones here, not all; method: immunoSEQ multiplex PCR. The sample carries roughly 300,000 clones, under 95% recorded once. The material sequenced was PBMCs or T cells enriched from blood (not recorded which). All receptors derive from a middle-aged woman with acute COVID-19.

The CDR3 coding sequence is TGTGCCAGTAGGGACTGGACAGGGTGGAATTCACCCCTCCACTTT. It translates to CASRDWTGWNSPLHF. The chain has TRBV19 and TRBJ1-6; 8 bases match TRBD1. V was pared by 6 bases and J by 7 bases, with 8 bases of the junction left unmatched. Germline CDR1 reads LNHDA; CDR2 reads SQIVND (reference sequence). The CDR3 is 15 amino acids.

The V and J genes are TRBV7-2 and TRBJ2-1; 8 bases line up with TRBD2. This CDR3 region has 15 residues. CDR1 is SGHTA, CDR2 FQGNSA, per germline. With V trimmed by 2 bases and J by 8 bases, 8 bases remained unmatched. The CDR3, as DNA: TGTGCCAGCAGCTTAACGGGACTAGTAATAGATGAGCAGTTCTTC. It codes for CASSLTGLVIDEQFF.

The chain couples TRBV18 to TRBJ2-5; 14 bases agree with TRBD2. The V segment lost 4 bases and the J segment 1 base; nucleotides outside the gene matches: 14. Germline values: CDR1 KGHSH, CDR2 LQKENI. The CDR3 is 20 amino acids. The CDR3 here is CASSQPGLAGALTAQETQYF. The CDR3 DNA is TGTGCCAGCTCACAACCGGGACTAGCGGGAGCCCTGACGGCCCAAGAGACCCAGTACTTC. Full variable domain (missing parts from reference TRBV18 and TRBJ2-5): NAGVMQNPRHLVRRRGQEARLRCSPMKGHSHVYWYRQLPEEGLKFMVYLQKENIIDESGMPKERFSAEFPKEGPSILRIQQVVRGDSAAYFCASSQPGLAGALTAQETQYFGPGTRLLVL.

This chain connects TRBV18 to TRBJ2-7; 7 nucleotides agree with TRBD1. Germline trimming cut 4 bases from V and 3 bases from J; bases unmatched to any gene: 9. Looked up from germline, CDR1 is KGHSH and CDR2 is LQKENI. The CDR3 extends over 15 amino acids. CDR3 coding DNA: TGTGCCAGCTCACAGAATGAGGGGGCGCGCTACGAGCAGTACTTC. Its translation is CASSQNEGARYEQYF.

This clone appeared a single time. The chain combines TRBV28 with TRBJ1-1, with D maybe TRBD1 (5 bases). CDR1 and CDR2 from the germline V gene are MDHEN and SYDVKM. The CDR3 loop spans 13 amino acids. V dropped 5 bases and J dropped 1 base, with 8 bases sitting between them. CDR3 protein: CASSRGENTEAFF. The CDR3 DNA reads TGTGCCAGCAGTCGGGGGGAGAACACTGAAGCTTTCTTT.

The V call is TRBV10-3, the J call TRBJ1-4, with D possibly matching TRBD1 (5 bases). The V and J ends lost 2 bases and 10 bases respectively, with 17 bases between them. Germline V gives CDR1 ENHRY, CDR2 SYGVKD. There are 15 residues in the CDR3. The CDR3 spells CAISEAGPPEGKLFF. The CDR3 region has the DNA TGTGCCATCAGTGAGGCGGGGCCTCCGGAAGGAAAACTGTTTTTT.

The chain joins TRBV7-2 to TRBJ1-1, with D possibly being TRBD1 (6 bases). Trimming removed 4 bases at V and 5 bases at J, with 17 bases between. This CDR3 is 15 amino acids long. Germline V gene lookup returns CDR1 SGHTA and CDR2 FQGNSA. The CDR3 nucleotides read TGTGCCAGCAGCTCCCAGGGGAATACCAGGACTGAAGCTTTCTTT. Translating gives CASSSQGNTRTEAFF.

This clone was picked up one time. The rearrangement links TRBV5-1 to TRBJ2-2; D remains unclear. Germline V gene lookup returns CDR1 SGHRS and CDR2 YFSETQ. V lost 3 bases and J 1 base, leaving 4 bases between the germline ends. There are 13 residues in the CDR3. This chain's CDR3 is CASSSGNTGELFF. CDR3 bases: TGCGCCAGCAGCTCCGGGAACACCGGGGAGCTGTTTTTT.

This clone was counted once. The chain carries TRBV18 and TRBJ2-1, with 14 bases that match TRBD2. This CDR3 is 15 amino acids long. Per the germline V gene, CDR1 is KGHSH and CDR2 is LQKENI. V gave up 6 bases and J gave up 9 bases; unmatched junction bases: 7. CDR3 region: CASSGGTSGSGEQFF. The CDR3 DNA follows: TGTGCCAGCTCCGGAGGGACTAGCGGGAGTGGTGAGCAGTTCTTC.

The chain combines TRBV3-1 (or the pseudogene TRBV3-2) with TRBJ1-5; 7 nucleotides line up with TRBD1. The V gene end was trimmed by 6 bases and the J gene end by 2 bases; junction bases not matched to a gene: 7. The CDR3 is made up of 15 amino acids. The germline V gene has CDR1 LGHDT and CDR2 YNNKEL (reference sequence). CDR3 DNA: TGTGCCAGCAGTAAGGACAGGAGGGGCAATCAGCCCCAGCATTTT. Amino acids: CASSKDRRGNQPQHF.

This chain uses TRBV6-6 with TRBJ1-1; 8 bases are a match to TRBD1. CDR3 size: 14 residues. V shed 7 bases, J shed 4 bases, and the junction held 8 bases outside the gene matches. The V gene's germline CDR1 is MNHNY and CDR2 SVGAGI (reference sequence). The CDR3 spells CASTVTGEGTEAFF. The DNA of the CDR3 is TGTGCCAGCACCGTGACAGGGGAGGGCACTGAAGCTTTCTTT.

This clone appeared a single time. The chain employs TRBV2 and TRBJ1-1; TRBD1 is a possible D gene (5 bases). V shed 6 bases and J shed 11 bases, with 19 bases lying between them. Germline values: CDR1 SNHLY, CDR2 FYNNEI. This CDR3 comprises 13 residues. The CDR3 DNA follows: TGTGCCAGCAGGTTAGACAGCCGTTCCGCGGCTTTCTTT. Amino acid sequence: CASRLDSRSAAFF.